The clone carrying this TCR beta chain was found many times. This record belongs to a study of spatial heterogeneity in lung cancer. The overall study: When available, follow-up PBMC samples taken a median of about two years after resection were sequenced. Detected sequences consistently included more beta-chain ones than alpha-chain ones. Every unique TCR and UMI combination, on average, appeared more than ten times in raw reads.

Time point specified: blood at routine non-recurrence follow-up after resection. Whole RNA was taken from tumor, nontumor lung or frozen PBMC; it was then sequenced unsorted. The CDR3 contains 14 residues. Trimming left V 4 bases short and J 6 bases short, with 15 bases between. Every individual TCR cDNA molecule carried its own unique molecular identifier, which allowed correction of PCR and sequencing errors. Using its own MiXCR run on the 5' RACE reads, TCRdb lists one record per CDR3 protein. The sample shows about 52,000 distinct CDR3 sequences, less than 9% of them seen only once. This clonotype was sampled from a female donor with early-stage non-small cell lung cancer. The chain couples TRBV12-3 or TRBV12-4 to TRBJ1-1; D possibly corresponds to TRBD1 (6 bases). This material consisted of PBMCs, taken at follow-up. Here the CDR3 reads CASSSTADRSEAFF. The CDR3 DNA sequence: TGTGCCAGCAGTTCAACCGCCGACAGGTCTGAAGCTTTCTTT.